The T cell receptor beta chain described here comes from a study of T cell repertoires in cytomegalovirus infection (dated by TCRdb to the late 2010s). Some background on the complete study: Alongside well-studied HLA-B-restricted epitopes, the peptide stimulations were aimed at recently identified HLA-C-restricted CMV epitopes, whose presentation resists viral immunomodulation. Donor HLA type was relevant to the analysis, because carriage of CMV infection together with the matching HLA type was indicated by public TCR beta signatures.

The instrument given in TCRdb is Illumina HiSeq 1500. TCRdb's own reprocessing of the public reads used fastp at Q25 and MiXCR and kept productive beta chains. Each record represents a unique CDR3 protein, reported with the most common genes and DNA among its rows. The sample data list approximately 600,000 distinct CDR3 sequences, and 40% of these were observed just once. Around 48% of the sample is held by the ten biggest clonotypes. Details on this clonotype: No cognate antigen has been identified for it. One base away there is no much larger clone; base qualities are not given.

From the cysteine through the phenylalanine, the CDR3 covers 17 amino acids. The kept DNA is CDR3 alone, 51 bases in frame from the first base. V and J are trimmed by 1 base and 0 bases, and the gene matches miss 8 bases of the junction. CDR1 and CDR2 were assigned from the germline V gene (reference sequence) as MNHEY and SMNVEV. What the research found in general, with its limitations: In both this cohort and an independent cohort of some 370 donors, the cumulative frequency of public TCR beta family members distinguished carriers of CMV infection plus the relevant HLA type. The ex vivo response was dominated by HLA-C-restricted CMV-specific TCR beta clonotypes, which also provided the single most frequent clonotype in two of eight donors.

The sample's treatment or condition, from its label and the paper: in vitro stimulation with specific CMV peptide epitopes to enrich CMV-specific T cells. The clonotype comes from a human donor in good health (CMV status not recorded). Some clones in this sample may be carry-over from other donors' samples. The input for sequencing was cultured PBMCs, taken from culture after CMV antigen stimulation. This chain is built from TRBV27 and TRBJ2-7; 8 central nucleotides agree with TRBD2. CDR3 region: CASSLYPAGVISYEQYF. The nucleotide sequence is given as TGTGCCAGCAGTTTATATCCAGCGGGAGTGATCTCCTACGAGCAGTACTTC.